The source of this TCR beta chain is a study of blood T cell repertoires in COVID-19. Overall study context: From T cells, B-cell-depleted T cells, or PBMCs came the material, which was cDNA or gDNA.

This clone was observed once. TCRdb keeps only in-frame clones here, not all; method: immunoSEQ multiplex PCR. The sample includes some 130,000 clones, about nine tenths seen only once; the top ten take around 2.3%. The CDR3 has 13 residues. Trimming pared 2 bases from V and 4 bases from J, leaving 8 bases between. Germline CDR1 SGHTA, CDR2 FQGNSA. The receptor was derived from a man aged 50-60 years with active COVID-19. The chain combines TRBV7-2 with TRBJ1-1; unclear D gene. The sample was peripheral blood. The CDR3 loop reads CASSLLGVTEAFF. CDR3 nucleotide sequence: TGTGCCAGCAGCTTATTGGGAGTCACTGAAGCTTTCTTT.